This T cell receptor beta chain was profiled in a study of blood T cell repertoires in COVID-19. Study in general: The origin of the acute and convalescent COVID-19 samples was the United States, Italy and Spain. PBMCs, B-cell-depleted T cells, or T cells were the source of the cDNA or gDNA that made up the material.

In the original analysis: Reference gene primer amplification gave nucleated cell count estimates. Data came from immunoSEQ multiplex PCR; TCRdb stores just in-frame clones and leaves some out. From that table come the V and J calls and clone size; the DNA was used to work out D and trimming. The sample holds about 670,000 clones; around 89% are singletons and the top ten take under 0.3%. Sequencing was carried out using peripheral blood. The sequence came from a woman in her late teens or twenties with acute or convalescent COVID-19.

In DNA, the CDR3 is TGTGCCAGCAGTTCCCCAACTTACGAGCAGTACTTC. Translating it yields CASSSPTYEQYF. This rearrangement joins TRBV6-5 to TRBJ2-7; D remains ambiguous. The germline V and J ends were trimmed by 4 bases and 4 bases, with 8 bases remaining between them. Germline V gene sequence: CDR1 MNHEY, CDR2 SVGAGI. The CDR3 loop spans 12 amino acids.